This T cell receptor (beta chain) comes out of a study of CD8+CD57+ T cells in acquired aplastic anemia. V was trimmed by 0 bases and J by 5 bases, leaving 10 bases between them. The CDR3 contains 13 residues. Looked up from germline, CDR1 is DFQATT and CDR2 is SNEGSKA (reference sequence). TCR beta VDJ combinations and CDR3 sequences were profiled from genomic DNA. TCRdb independently ran MiXCR on the reads; one entry per CDR3 protein. The repertoire holds around 170,000 distinct CDR3 sequences, with roughly half as singletons. Many counts were recorded for this clonotype. The authors sequenced patients whose flow cytometry had shown CD8+CD57+ cell expansion.

This chain joins TRBV20-1 and TRBJ1-2, with a weak D call TRBD1 (5 bases). Sequences were obtained from sorted CD4+, CD8+, or CD8+CD57+ T cells (not recorded which) from PBMCs. This clonotype originated in a human donor with aplastic anemia. The CDR3 protein is CSAREGVGYGYTF. The DNA of the CDR3 is TGCAGTGCTAGAGAGGGGGTAGGGTATGGCTACACCTTC.